The 13 T cell receptor beta chains listed next were all sequenced from one sample in a study of blood T cell repertoires in COVID-19. Using immunoSEQ multiplex PCR, the repertoire was profiled, and TCRdb retains in-frame clones only, with some absent. There are around 300,000 clones in the sample; 70% to 90% occur only once, and more than 9.5% lies in the top ten. The specimen sequenced was peripheral blood. The receptors originated from an older woman with acute or convalescent COVID-19.

The count of this clone is one. V usage is TRBV29-1 and J usage is TRBJ2-3, with 7 bases identical to TRBD2. This CDR3 is built from 13 residues. The ends lost 3 bases at V and 2 bases at J; junction bases unmatched: 2. Germline-derived CDR1 and CDR2 are SQVTM and ANQGSEA. CDR3 sequence: CSVEGGDTDTQYF. As DNA, the CDR3 is TGCAGCGTTGAGGGGGGGGACACAGATACGCAGTATTTT.

This chain uses TRBV7-9 with TRBJ2-5; 8 bases line up with TRBD1. CDR3 length: 15 amino acids. From germline, CDR1 is SEHNR and CDR2 FQNEAQ (reference sequence). V gave up 5 bases and J gave up 5 bases; unmatched junction bases: 10. CDR3 amino acids: CASSPQGGQGETQYF. The CDR3 DNA sequence: TGTGCCAGCAGCCCCCAGGGTGGACAGGGCGAGACCCAGTACTTC.

The chain has TRBV6-5 and TRBJ2-3; weak D call: TRBD2 (6 bases). CDR3 length: 14 residues. V lost 5 bases and J lost 9, with 18 bases in between. Germline lookup yields CDR1 MNHEY and CDR2 SVGAGI. The CDR3 region has the DNA TGTGCCAGCAGTCGGGACTTCAGCGAGAGGACGCAGTATTTT. It translates to CASSRDFSERTQYF.

The chain carries TRBV6-5 and TRBJ1-1, with D maybe TRBD1 (5 bases). Germline V gives CDR1 MNHEY, CDR2 SVGAGI. Trimming stripped 6 bases from V and 1 base from J, with 9 bases between. This CDR3 spans 13 amino acids. CDR3 nucleotides: TGTGCCAGCAGGTCTACAGGGAACACTGAAGCTTTCTTT. It codes for CASRSTGNTEAFF.

The chain carries TRBV10-1 and TRBJ1-1; D not certain. The V gene lost 2 bases and the J gene lost 5 bases, with 6 bases spanning the gap. Germline CDR1 is WNHNN and CDR2 is SYGVQD (reference sequence). The CDR3 has 12 amino acids. Here the CDR3 reads CASSERETEAFF. The CDR3 DNA reads TGCGCCAGCAGTGAGCGGGAGACTGAAGCTTTCTTT.

The chain couples TRBV3-1 (or the pseudogene TRBV3-2) to TRBJ2-3; TRBD1 agrees at 7 bases. This CDR3 is 16 amino acids long. With V trimmed by 3 bases and J by 2 bases, 8 bases remained unmatched. The V gene's germline CDR1 is LGHDT and CDR2 YNNKEL (reference sequence). The CDR3 protein is CASSQLQGTYTDTQYF. Written as DNA, the CDR3 is TGTGCCAGCAGCCAGCTACAGGGGACATACACAGATACGCAGTATTTT.

The chain combines TRBV5-1 with TRBJ2-7; 7 bases fit TRBD1. Germline V gives CDR1 SGHRS, CDR2 YFSETQ. This CDR3 contains 14 residues. V lost 4 bases, J lost 2 bases, and 6 bases stayed unmatched. CDR3 nucleotides: TGCGCCAGCAGCGGATCTGGGACAGCCTACGAGCAGTACTTC. This sequence encodes CASSGSGTAYEQYF.

The chain joins TRBV5-1 to TRBJ1-1, with a possible D match to TRBD1 (5 bases). Trimming left V 3 bases short and J 5 bases short, with 11 bases between. Germline CDR1 SGHRS, CDR2 YFSETQ. The CDR3 contains 13 residues. In nucleotides, the CDR3 is TGCGCCAGCAGCTACCAGGGAGGGACTGAAGCTTTCTTT. It yields the protein CASSYQGGTEAFF.

This clone came up once. The rearrangement joins TRBV2 to TRBJ1-6, with 7 positions matching TRBD1. This CDR3 region has 15 residues. V dropped 9 bases and J dropped 0; count of bases not matched to a gene: 5. CDR1 and CDR2 from the germline V gene are SNHLY and FYNNEI. The CDR3 DNA sequence: TGTGCCAGAACAGGGGCGAGCTCCTATAATTCACCCCTCCACTTT. Translating it yields CARTGASSYNSPLHF.

The chain is built from TRBV20-1 and TRBJ1-6, with D possibly being TRBD1 (6 bases). The CDR3 runs to 15 residues. V lost 3 bases and J lost 2, with 11 bases in between. Germline V gives CDR1 DFQATT, CDR2 SNEGSKA (reference sequence). In DNA, the CDR3 is TGCAGTGCTAGTGAACAGGGCGCCTATAATTCACCCCTCCACTTT. This gives the protein CSASEQGAYNSPLHF.

V is TRBV19 and J is TRBJ1-3; D not resolved. Germline loops: CDR1 LNHDA, CDR2 SQIVND (reference sequence). The CDR3 loop spans 11 amino acids. Between the trimmed V and J ends, which lost 10 bases and 4 bases, there was a span of 8 bases. The CDR3 coding sequence is TGTGCCACCAACTCCGGAAACACCATATATTTT. Its protein product is CATNSGNTIYF.

This sequence joins TRBV10-3 and TRBJ1-5; TRBD1 matches 7 bases. Germline loops: CDR1 ENHRY, CDR2 SYGVKD. The CDR3 covers 16 residues. The V and J ends lost 3 bases and 5 bases, in that order; junction bases with no gene match: 10. The CDR3 DNA reads TGTGCCATCAGTGATTCCCGGACAGGAGGGGATCAGCCCCAGCATTTT. It yields the protein CAISDSRTGGDQPQHF.

CDR3: CASSSLTSGGAYNEQFF. In DNA form, the CDR3 reads TGCGCCAGCAGCTCCCTGACTAGCGGGGGGGCTTACAATGAGCAGTTCTTC. The V call is TRBV5-1, the J call TRBJ2-1, with TRBD2 identical over 14 bases. V trimming: 3 bases; J trimming: 4 bases; junction bases outside the gene matches: 6. The CDR3 has 17 residues. Per the germline V gene, CDR1 is SGHRS and CDR2 is YFSETQ. The whole variable domain, remainder taken from reference TRBV5-1 and TRBJ2-1, is KAGVTQTPRYLIKTRGQQVTLSCSPISGHRSVSWYQQTPGQGLQFLFEYFSETQRNKGNFPGRFSGRQFSNSRSEMNVSTLELGDSALYLCASSSLTSGGAYNEQFFGPGTRLTVL.